This entry is about one T cell receptor beta chain. The CDR3 is made up of 13 amino acids. Germline assignment: CDR1 MDHEN and CDR2 SYDVKM. The ends lost 7 bases at V and 5 bases at J; junction bases unmatched: 4. The data originate from a study of shared clonotypes between healthy human individuals. As processed by the authors: Filtering differed, since immunoSEQ gave only junction sequences and no quality scores. The protocol was immunoSEQ multiplex PCR, while the TCRdb copy is restricted to in-frame clones and leaves out a portion. V, J and clone size are those of that table, while D and trimming were read from the DNA. The table has some 2,500,000 clones, roughly 92% seen once.

The TCR comes from a man aged 18 to 35 in good health. Some clones in this sample may be carry-over from other donors' samples. Sequencing used naive CD4+ T cells from PBMCs. Subset denoted: CD45RA+ positively selected. The rearrangement joins TRBV28 to TRBJ2-5; 10 bases agree with TRBD1. CDR3: CASNPGQGETQYF. DNA of the CDR3: TGTGCCAGCAACCCGGGACAGGGGGAGACCCAGTACTTC. The complete variable domain, with remaining parts taken from reference TRBV28 and TRBJ2-5, reads DVKVTQSSRYLVKRTGEKVFLECVQDMDHENMFWYRQDPGLGLRLIYFSYDVKMKEKGDIPEGYSVSREKKERFSLILESASTNQTSMYLCASNPGQGETQYFGPGTRLLVL.